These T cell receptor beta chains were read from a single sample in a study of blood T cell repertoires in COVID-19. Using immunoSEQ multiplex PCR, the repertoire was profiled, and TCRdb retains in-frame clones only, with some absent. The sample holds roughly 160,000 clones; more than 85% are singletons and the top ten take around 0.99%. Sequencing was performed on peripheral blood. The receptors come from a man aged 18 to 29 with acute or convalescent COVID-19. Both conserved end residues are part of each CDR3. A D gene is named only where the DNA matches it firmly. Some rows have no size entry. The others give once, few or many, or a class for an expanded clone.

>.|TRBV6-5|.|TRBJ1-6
TGTGCCACCGGTTGGGCGAATTCACCCCTCCACTTT
CATGWANSPLHF
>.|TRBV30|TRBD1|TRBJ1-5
TGTGCCTGGAGTGCAGACAGGGCTAAGCAGCCCCAGCATTTT
CAWSADRAKQPQHF
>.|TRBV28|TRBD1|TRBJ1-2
TGTGCCAGCAGTCTGGGACAGGGGACCTTCTATGGCTACACCTTC
CASSLGQGTFYGYTF
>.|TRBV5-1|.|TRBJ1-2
TGCGCCAGCAGCGAAAATGGGCCAAAGTCTGGCTATGGCTACACCTTC
CASSENGPKSGYGYTF
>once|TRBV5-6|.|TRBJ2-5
TGTGCCAGCAGCTTATCTGACAAACCAAAAGAGACCCAGTACTTC
CASSLSDKPKETQYF
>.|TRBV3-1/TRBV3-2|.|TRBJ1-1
TGTGCCAGCAGCCAAGGTCAGGTGAACACTGAAGCTTTCTTT
CASSQGQVNTEAFF
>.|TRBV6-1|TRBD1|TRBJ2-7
TGTGCCAGTACCGGGACAGGGGACGAGCAGTACTTC
CASTGTGDEQYF
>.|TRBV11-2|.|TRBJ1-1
TGTGCCAGCAGCCCTGGGGGGGGAGGCACTGAAGCTTTCTTT
CASSPGGGGTEAFF
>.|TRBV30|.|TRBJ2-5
TGTGCCTGGAGTGTTGGCGGGAACCCAAGAGAGACCCAGTACTTC
CAWSVGGNPRETQYF
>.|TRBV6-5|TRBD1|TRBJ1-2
TGTGCCAGCAGTTCAGGACTTGACAGGGGCTATGGCTACACCTTC
CASSSGLDRGYGYTF
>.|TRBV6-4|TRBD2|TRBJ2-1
TGTGCCAGCAGTGACGGCACTAGCGGGGGGAATGAGCAGTTCTTC
CASSDGTSGGNEQFF
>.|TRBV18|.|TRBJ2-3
TGTGCCAGCTCACCACCGCTGGGCAGGGCCAACACAGATACGCAGTATTTT
CASSPPLGRANTDTQYF
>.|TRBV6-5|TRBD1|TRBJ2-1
TGTGCCAGCAGCCTAGACAGGGGTGATGAGCAGTTCTTC
CASSLDRGDEQFF
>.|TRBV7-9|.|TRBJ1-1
TGTGCCAGCAGTCCACAACCCGTGAACACTGAAGCTTTCTTT
CASSPQPVNTEAFF
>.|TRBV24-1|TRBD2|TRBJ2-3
TGTGCCACCAGTGTCCTAGCGGGGGGGGAGGATACGCAGTATTTT
CATSVLAGGEDTQYF
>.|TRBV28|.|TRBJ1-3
TGTGCCAGCATCCGTGACACCATATATTTT
CASIRDTIYF
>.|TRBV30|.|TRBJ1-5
TGTGCCTGGAGCACCGCGGGGTTGGGTCAGCCCCAGCATTTT
CAWSTAGLGQPQHF
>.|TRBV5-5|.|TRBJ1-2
TGTGCCAGCAGCTCAGGCCCACAGGCGAACTCTAACTATGGCTACACCTTC
CASSSGPQANSNYGYTF
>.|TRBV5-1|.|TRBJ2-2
TGCGCCAGCAGACAAGAGGCAGCGAACACCGGGGAGCTGTTTTTT
CASRQEAANTGELFF
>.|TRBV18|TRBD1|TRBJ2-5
TGTGCCAGCTCACCAAGAAGGACAGGGGGCGCGAGGGAGACCCAGTACTTC
CASSPRRTGGARETQYF
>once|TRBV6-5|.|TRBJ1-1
TGTGCCAGCAGCAGGGGAGGGACTGAAGCTTTCTTT
CASSRGGTEAFF
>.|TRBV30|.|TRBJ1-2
TGTGCCTGGAGTGTCGGCAGGGGAAACTATGGCTACACCTTC
CAWSVGRGNYGYTF
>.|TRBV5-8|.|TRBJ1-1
TGTGCCAGCAGCTTGGGACTTGGGACAAATATCCCCCCTGAAGCTTTCTTT
CASSLGLGTNIPPEAFF
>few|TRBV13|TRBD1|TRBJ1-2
TGTGCCAGCAGCACCCGGACAGGCTATGGCTACACCTTC
CASSTRTGYGYTF
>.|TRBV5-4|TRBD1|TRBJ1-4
TGTGCCAGCACCCAGGGGGCGGGTGAAAAACTGTTTTTT
CASTQGAGEKLFF
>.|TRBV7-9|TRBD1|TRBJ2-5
TGTGCCAGCAGCTTATGGCAGGGGGTCCAAGAGACCCAGTACTTC
CASSLWQGVQETQYF
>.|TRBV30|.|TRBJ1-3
TGTGCCTGGAGTACAGGGGGAAACACCATATATTTT
CAWSTGGNTIYF
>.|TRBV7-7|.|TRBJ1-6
TGTGCCAGCAGCTTTAGGGGATCCTATAATTCACCCCTCCACTTT
CASSFRGSYNSPLHF
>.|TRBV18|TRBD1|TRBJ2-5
TGTGCCAGCTCACCACCTTTGACAGGGGCAGGGGAGACCCAGTACTTC
CASSPPLTGAGETQYF
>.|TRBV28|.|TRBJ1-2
TGTGCCAGCAAACCGGGACAAGCTTTAGGCTACACCTTC
CASKPGQALGYTF
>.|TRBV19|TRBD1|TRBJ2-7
TGTGCCAGTTCCCCCGGGACAGGGGCCTACGAGCAGTACTTC
CASSPGTGAYEQYF
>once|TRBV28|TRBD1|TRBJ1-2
TGTGCCAGCAGTGAAGAAACAGGGGGAATGGGTGGCTACACCTTC
CASSEETGGMGGYTF
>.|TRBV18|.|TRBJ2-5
TGTGCCAGCTCACAATACATAGCGGACCAAGAGACCCAGTACTTC
CASSQYIADQETQYF
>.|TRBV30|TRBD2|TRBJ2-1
TGTGCCTGGAGTCTGGGACTAGCGGGGAGCTCCTACAATGAGCAGTTCTTC
CAWSLGLAGSSYNEQFF